A single TCR beta chain is shown here with its context. The sample belongs to a study of blood T cell repertoires in COVID-19. Study background: Samples taken during acute and convalescent COVID-19 were collected in the United States, Italy and Spain. PBMCs, B-cell-depleted T cells, or T cells provided the cDNA or gDNA that made up the material.

Original data processing: Nucleated cell number was recorded as an estimate derived from reference gene primer amplification. Some clones are missing from TCRdb's copy, which holds only in-frame ones; the method was immunoSEQ multiplex PCR. The DNA was the basis for D and trimming; V, J and clone size are from that table. Of about 240,000 clones detected, 86% appear once; the ten largest clones hold roughly 12%. Germline V gene sequence: CDR1 SGHTA, CDR2 FQGNSA. V lost 1 base, J lost 1 base, and 8 bases lay in between. CDR3 length: 15 residues. This chain links TRBV7-2 with TRBJ1-5; no clear D. Sequencing was performed on peripheral blood. The receptor's source is an elderly man with acute or convalescent COVID-19. The CDR3 DNA sequence: TGTGCCAGCAGCTTAGAAAGACTGAGCAATCAGCCCCAGCATTTT. Translating it yields CASSLERLSNQPQHF. Full variable domain (remainder filled in from reference TRBV7-2 and TRBJ1-5): GAGVSQSPSNKVTEKGKDVELRCDPISGHTALYWYRQSLGQGLEFLIYFQGNSAPDKSGLPSDRFSAERTGGSVSTLTIQRTQQEDSAVYLCASSLERLSNQPQHFGDGTRLSIL.